The 28 T cell receptor beta chains below all came from one sample that was sequenced in a study of T cells after somatic rescue of genetic block. The data were produced by immunoSEQ multiplex PCR, yet TCRdb's version contains in-frame clones alone and is incomplete. The table lists 85,000 to 90,000 clones, 90% of them singletons, with 1.5% to 2% in the top ten. Sequencing was carried out using peripheral blood mononuclear cells (PBMCs). The origin of the receptors is a woman aged 18-29 years.

The chain joins TRBV5-8 to TRBJ1-1; D gene uncertain. The CDR3 covers 16 residues. The V and J ends lost 0 bases and 0 bases respectively, with 12 bases between them. The V gene's germline CDR1 is SGHTS and CDR2 YDEGEE. CDR3 coding DNA: TGTGCCAGCAGCTTGGAGGCAGGAGGCATGAACACTGAAGCTTTCTTT. Protein sequence: CASSLEAGGMNTEAFF.

The chain combines TRBV6-5 with TRBJ1-1; the match to TRBD1 covers 8 bases. V gave up 2 bases and J gave up 6 bases; unmatched junction bases: 5. CDR1 and CDR2 (germline): MNHEY, SVGAGI. This CDR3 is 14 amino acids long. CDR3 sequence: CASSYQRTGPEAFF. The CDR3 DNA reads TGTGCCAGCAGTTACCAAAGGACAGGGCCTGAAGCTTTCTTT.

The chain is built from TRBV5-1 and TRBJ2-1; TRBD1 aligns across 7 bases. Germline CDR1 is SGHRS and CDR2 is YFSETQ. The CDR3 has 14 residues. V was pared by 7 bases and J by 5 bases, with 9 bases of the junction left unmatched. CDR3 sequence: CASEPGQSNNEQFF. The CDR3 DNA is TGCGCCAGCGAACCGGGACAGAGCAACAATGAGCAGTTCTTC.

The chain employs TRBV15 and TRBJ2-5; 7 bases fit TRBD1. Germline assignment: CDR1 LNHNV and CDR2 YYDKDF (reference sequence). The CDR3 sequence is 12 residues long. J was trimmed by 8 bases and V by 4 bases; bases with no gene match: 4. This chain's CDR3 is CATSTGTVTQYF. CDR3 in DNA: TGTGCCACCAGCACCGGGACAGTCACCCAGTACTTC.

This sequence joins TRBV5-1 and TRBJ2-3, with 11 bases identical to TRBD2. V lost 4 bases, J lost 3 bases, and 7 bases stayed unmatched. The CDR3 runs to 16 residues. In germline, CDR1 is SGHRS, CDR2 YFSETQ. The CDR3 loop is CASSPILAGATDTQYF. As DNA, the CDR3 is TGCGCCAGCAGCCCAATACTAGCGGGAGCAACAGATACGCAGTATTTT.

The V and J genes are TRBV27 and TRBJ2-7, with D hard to call. The V end lost 4 bases, the J end lost 5 bases, and 3 bases lay between the germline ends. CDR3 length equals 10 residues. CDR1 and CDR2 (germline): MNHEY, SMNVEV (reference sequence). CDR3 region: CASSCNEQYF. Written as DNA, the CDR3 is TGTGCCAGCAGTTGTAACGAGCAGTACTTC.

V usage is TRBV5-4 and J usage is TRBJ2-7; 13 bases map to TRBD2. Germline values: CDR1 SGHNT, CDR2 YYREEE (reference sequence). V shed 4 bases, J shed 4 bases, and the junction held 5 bases outside the gene matches. The CDR3 is 15 amino acids. CDR3 protein: CASSPGLAGSYEQYF. Here the CDR3 DNA reads TGTGCCAGCAGCCCGGGACTAGCGGGAAGTTACGAGCAGTACTTC. The full variable domain, completed using reference TRBV5-4 and TRBJ2-7, is ETGVTQSPTHLIKTRGQQVTLRCSSQSGHNTVSWYQQALGQGPQFIFQYYREEENGRGNFPPRFSGLQFPNYSSELNVNALELDDSALYLCASSPGLAGSYEQYFGPGTRLTVT.

The chain carries TRBV27 and TRBJ2-7, with TRBD2 identical over 8 bases. The V segment lost 7 bases and the J segment 3 bases; nucleotides outside the gene matches: 17. CDR1 MNHEY and CDR2 SMNVEV come from the germline V gene (reference sequence). The CDR3 covers 17 residues. The chain's CDR3 is CASITTRSAGAHYEQYF. Here the CDR3 DNA reads TGTGCCAGCATTACCACCCGTTCAGCGGGAGCGCACTACGAGCAGTACTTC.

The chain uses TRBV28 and TRBJ2-2; no reliable D call. With 2 bases removed from V and 8 bases from J, the gap between germline ends came to 9 bases. Germline CDR1 reads MDHEN; CDR2 reads SYDVKM. This CDR3 contains 13 residues. This CDR3 is CASSLISRGELFF. The CDR3, as DNA: TGTGCCAGCAGTTTAATTTCCCGGGGGGAGCTGTTTTTT.

The CDR3 loop is CASSPPAPEQFF. The DNA of the CDR3 is TGTGCCAGCAGCCCTCCTGCGCCTGAGCAGTTCTTC. This chain joins TRBV7-2 and TRBJ2-1; D unclear. V lost 5 bases to trimming and J lost 9 bases, with 11 bases between them. The germline V gene encodes CDR1 SGHTA and CDR2 FQGNSA. The CDR3 is 12 amino acids. The full variable domain, with the rest looked up from reference TRBV7-2 and TRBJ2-1, is GAGVSQSPSNKVTEKGKDVELRCDPISGHTALYWYRQSLGQGLEFLIYFQGNSAPDKSGLPSDRFSAERTGGSVSTLTIQRTQQEDSAVYLCASSPPAPEQFFGPGTRLTVL.

The chain recombines TRBV27 with TRBJ2-7, with unresolved D. CDR3 size: 15 residues. V lost 1 base and J lost 5, with 15 bases in between. The germline V gene encodes CDR1 MNHEY and CDR2 SMNVEV (reference sequence). The CDR3 spells CASSLWYGPRNEQYF. In DNA, the CDR3 is TGTGCCAGCAGTTTATGGTACGGACCTCGAAACGAGCAGTACTTC.

This rearrangement joins TRBV15 to TRBJ1-5; D may be TRBD1 (5 bases). From germline, CDR1 is LNHNV and CDR2 YYDKDF (reference sequence). This CDR3 is built from 14 residues. The V and J ends lost 5 bases and 6 bases respectively, with 14 bases between them. CDR3 sequence reads: CATSGGGFGQPQHF. CDR3 in DNA: TGTGCCACCAGCGGGGGGGGGTTTGGTCAGCCCCAGCATTTT.

The chain joins TRBV30 to TRBJ2-1; no reliable D call. V was pared by 4 bases and J by 8 bases, with 12 bases between. The germline V gene encodes CDR1 GTSNPN and CDR2 SVGIG (reference sequence). The CDR3 contains 12 residues. CDR3 nucleotides: TGTGCCTGGACCATGGGCGGCCATGAGCAGTTCTTC. This codes for CAWTMGGHEQFF.

The count of this clone is one. One junction end disagrees with the germline gene, perhaps due to a read error. The rearrangement uses TRBV27 and TRBJ1-2; no definite D call. Germline V gene lookup returns CDR1 MNHEY and CDR2 SMNVEV (reference sequence). This CDR3 is 13 amino acids long. CDR3 in DNA: TGTGCCAGCAGTTTAGGCTTCGGGCGGACCTCCCTATTC. As protein: CASSLGFGRTSLF.

V gene TRBV5-4 combines with J gene TRBJ2-5; 11 bases line up with TRBD2. Unmatched junction bases numbered 3, after V lost 0 bases and J lost 2 bases. The CDR3 sequence is 16 residues long. Germline V lookup: CDR1 SGHNT, CDR2 YYREEE (reference sequence). CDR3 DNA sequence: TGTGCCAGCAGCTTGGGACTAGCGGGGAGACAAGAGACCCAGTACTTC. This sequence encodes CASSLGLAGRQETQYF.

V usage is TRBV9 and J usage is TRBJ1-1; the D gene is possibly TRBD1 (5 bases). The CDR3 has 15 amino acids. Germline V gene sequence: CDR1 SGDLS, CDR2 YYNGEE. V was cut by 4 bases and J by 1 base, with 14 bases left in between. In nucleotides, the CDR3 is TGTGCCAGCAGCCCCCGATCAGACAGGAACACTGAAGCTTTCTTT. It specifies CASSPRSDRNTEAFF.

The chain links TRBV19 to TRBJ1-5; D is undetermined. CDR1 LNHDA and CDR2 SQIVND come from the germline V gene (reference sequence). The CDR3 has 14 residues. V lost 4 bases and J 7 bases, leaving 14 bases between the germline ends. In nucleotides, the CDR3 is TGTGCCAGTAGTACCACCGCGTCGGAACAGCCCCAGCATTTT. Translating gives CASSTTASEQPQHF.

The gene calls are TRBV6-5 and TRBJ2-2; possibly TRBD2 for D (6 bases). Trimming shortened V by 6 bases and J by 3 bases, and 14 bases separated the two germline ends. Germline V CDR1 and CDR2: MNHEY, SVGAGI. The CDR3 consists of 15 residues. The DNA for the CDR3 is TGTGCCAGCAGCCCCTTCGGAGGGGACACCGGGGAGCTGTTTTTT. Translating gives CASSPFGGDTGELFF.

The rearrangement links TRBV19 to TRBJ2-5; tentative D call: TRBD2 (6 bases). The V end was cut by 1 base, the J end by 5 bases, with 26 bases between. In germline, CDR1 is LNHDA, CDR2 SQIVND (reference sequence). The CDR3 loop spans 19 amino acids. The CDR3 sequence: CASSIGPQRLIARGETQYF. The CDR3 DNA follows: TGTGCCAGTAGTATAGGTCCCCAGCGCCTAATTGCTCGGGGGGAGACCCAGTACTTC.

The J gene is TRBJ2-3, the V gene TRBV6-1, with no clear D. Germline V gives CDR1 MNHNS, CDR2 SASEGT. The CDR3 loop spans 14 amino acids. V was clipped by 3 bases and J by 1 base, with 8 bases between them. The CDR3 here is CASSDRARTDTQYF. Here the CDR3 DNA reads TGTGCCAGCAGTGATAGGGCGCGCACAGATACGCAGTATTTT.

The rearrangement links TRBV18 to TRBJ2-5; 7 bases fit TRBD2. CDR3 length equals 14 residues. Looked up from germline, CDR1 is KGHSH and CDR2 is LQKENI. V lost 4 bases, J lost 5 bases, and 7 bases stayed unmatched. The CDR3 region is CASSRPGGSETQYF. CDR3 nucleotide sequence: TGTGCCAGCTCACGTCCGGGGGGTTCGGAGACCCAGTACTTC.

This clone was picked up one time. The chain is built from TRBV21-1 and TRBJ2-7. TRBV21-1 has pseudogene status. The CDR3 length is 13 residues. CDR3 protein: CASSPGDRREQYF. CDR3 nucleotide sequence: TGTGCCAGCAGCCCCGGGGACCGACGCGAGCAGTACTTC.

This clone has a single count. The chain couples TRBV28 to TRBJ1-2, with D hard to call. The CDR3 runs to 14 residues. The V gene's germline CDR1 is MDHEN and CDR2 SYDVKM. V was pared by 3 bases and J by 4 bases, with 12 bases between. Here the CDR3 DNA reads TGTGCCAGCAGTTTTCCTGGGGAGGGCTATGGCTACACCTTC. It encodes CASSFPGEGYGYTF.

The chain combines TRBV5-1 with TRBJ2-7; 11 bases fit TRBD2. The V segment lost 5 bases and the J segment 2 bases; nucleotides outside the gene matches: 15. This CDR3 is built from 18 residues. The germline V gene encodes CDR1 SGHRS and CDR2 YFSETQ. DNA for the CDR3: TGCGCCAGCAGTCGACTAGCGGGACCGCTCCTTTTGGCCTACGAGCAGTACTTC. Protein product: CASSRLAGPLLLAYEQYF.

The chain combines TRBV5-1 with TRBJ1-4; 7 nucleotides line up with TRBD1. Trimming took 4 bases from V and 6 from J; bases not matched to a gene: 12. The CDR3 is 16 residues long. Germline CDR1 and CDR2: SGHRS and YFSETQ. CDR3 DNA sequence: TGCGCCAGCAGCACAGGGGCCTGGGGGAATTATGAAAAACTGTTTTTT. Residues: CASSTGAWGNYEKLFF.

This clone was recorded a few times. The J gene is TRBJ1-1, the V gene TRBV7-2; D uncertain. The CDR3 loop spans 12 amino acids. V dropped 3 bases and J dropped 5 bases, with 7 bases sitting between them. Germline CDR1 and CDR2: SGHTA and FQGNSA. For the CDR3, the DNA is TGTGCCAGCAGCTTCGGGCGGACTGAAGCTTTCTTT. Its protein product is CASSFGRTEAFF. Combining the CDR3 with reference TRBV7-2 and TRBJ1-1 gives the whole variable domain GAGVSQSPSNKVTEKGKDVELRCDPISGHTALYWYRQSLGQGLEFLIYFQGNSAPDKSGLPSDRFSAERTGGSVSTLTIQRTQQEDSAVYLCASSFGRTEAFFGQGTRLTVV.

The chain couples TRBV5-4 to TRBJ2-7, with TRBD1 matching 7 bases. CDR1 is SGHNT, CDR2 YYREEE, per germline (reference sequence). This CDR3 contains 13 residues. V was clipped by 4 bases and J by 2 bases; unmatched bases: 3. CDR3 sequence: CASSRTGPYEQYF. CDR3 coding DNA: TGTGCCAGCAGCAGGACAGGTCCCTACGAGCAGTACTTC.

The V and J genes are TRBV28 and TRBJ2-5; TRBD2 aligns across 10 bases. V trimming: 3 bases; J trimming: 1 base; junction bases outside the gene matches: 5. Germline V gene data show CDR1 as MDHEN and CDR2 as SYDVKM. The CDR3 extends over 16 amino acids. The CDR3 reads CASSFEGLATQETQYF. The CDR3 DNA is TGTGCCAGCAGTTTCGAGGGACTAGCGACCCAAGAGACCCAGTACTTC.